This T cell receptor (beta chain) was identified during a study of CD8 T cells in Susac syndrome. This CDR3 is built from 14 residues. V lost 0 bases and J 1 base, leaving 1 base between the germline ends. Germline V gene data show CDR1 as LNHNV and CDR2 as YYDKDF (reference sequence). CD8+ and CD4+ T cells circulating in blood were sequenced for TCR beta. Random hexamers were used to reverse transcribe the RNA input (about 0.45 to 1 ug). It was immunoSEQ multiplex PCR that amplified TCR beta CDR3 across 54 Vbeta and 13 Jbeta. TCRdb called the immunoSEQ multiplex PCR reads again in MiXCR, with one record for every CDR3 protein. The sample shows fewer than 250,000 distinct CDR3 sequences, approximately 90% of them seen only once.

The V call is TRBV15, the J call TRBJ2-6, with unresolved D. This receptor was obtained from a human donor with multiple sclerosis. The sequenced sample was CD8+ T cells from PBMCs. The CDR3 coding sequence is TGTGCCACCAGCAGAGAGTCTGGGGCCAACGTCCTGACTTTC. Translated: CATSRESGANVLTF.